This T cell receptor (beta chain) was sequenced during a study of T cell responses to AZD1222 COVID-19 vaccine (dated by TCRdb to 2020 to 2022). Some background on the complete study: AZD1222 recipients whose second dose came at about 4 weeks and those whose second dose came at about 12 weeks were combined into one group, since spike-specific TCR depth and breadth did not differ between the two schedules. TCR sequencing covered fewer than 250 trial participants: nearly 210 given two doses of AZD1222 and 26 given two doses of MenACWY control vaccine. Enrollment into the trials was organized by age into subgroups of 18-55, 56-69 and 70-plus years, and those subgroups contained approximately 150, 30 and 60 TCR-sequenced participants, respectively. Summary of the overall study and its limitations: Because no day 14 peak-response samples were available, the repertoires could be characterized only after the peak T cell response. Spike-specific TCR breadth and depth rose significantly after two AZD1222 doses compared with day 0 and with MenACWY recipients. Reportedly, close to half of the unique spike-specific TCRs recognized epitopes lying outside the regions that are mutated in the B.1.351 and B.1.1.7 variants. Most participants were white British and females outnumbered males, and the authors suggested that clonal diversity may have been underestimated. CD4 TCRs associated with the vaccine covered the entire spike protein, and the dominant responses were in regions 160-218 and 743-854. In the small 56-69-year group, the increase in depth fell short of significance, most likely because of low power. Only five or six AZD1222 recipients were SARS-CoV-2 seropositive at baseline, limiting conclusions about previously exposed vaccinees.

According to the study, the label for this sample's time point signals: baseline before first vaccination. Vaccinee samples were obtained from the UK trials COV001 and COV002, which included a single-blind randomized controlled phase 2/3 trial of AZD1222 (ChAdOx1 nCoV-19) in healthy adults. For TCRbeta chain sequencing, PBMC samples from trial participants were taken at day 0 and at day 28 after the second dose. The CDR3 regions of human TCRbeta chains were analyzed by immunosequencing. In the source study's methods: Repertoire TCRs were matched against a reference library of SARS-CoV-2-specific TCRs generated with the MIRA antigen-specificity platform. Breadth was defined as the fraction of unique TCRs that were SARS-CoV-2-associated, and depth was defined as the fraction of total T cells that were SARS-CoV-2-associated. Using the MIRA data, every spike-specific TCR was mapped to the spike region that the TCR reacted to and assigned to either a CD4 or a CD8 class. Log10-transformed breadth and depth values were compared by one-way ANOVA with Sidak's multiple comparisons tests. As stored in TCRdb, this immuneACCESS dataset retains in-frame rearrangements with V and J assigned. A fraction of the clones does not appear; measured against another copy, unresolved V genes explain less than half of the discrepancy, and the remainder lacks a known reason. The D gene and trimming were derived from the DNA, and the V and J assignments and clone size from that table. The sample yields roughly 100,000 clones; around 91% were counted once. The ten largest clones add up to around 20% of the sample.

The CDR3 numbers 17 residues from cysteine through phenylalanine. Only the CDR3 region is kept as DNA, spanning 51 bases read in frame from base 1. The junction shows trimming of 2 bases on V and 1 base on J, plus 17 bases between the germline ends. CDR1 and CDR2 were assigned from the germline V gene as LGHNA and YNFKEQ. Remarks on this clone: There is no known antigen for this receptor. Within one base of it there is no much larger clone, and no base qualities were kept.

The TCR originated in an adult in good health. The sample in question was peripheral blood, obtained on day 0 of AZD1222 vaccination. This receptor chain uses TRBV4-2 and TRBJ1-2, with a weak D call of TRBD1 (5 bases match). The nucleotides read TGTGCCAGCAGCCAAAGCCCCGGGGGGTTAGGTAACTATGGCTACACCTTC. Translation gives CASSQSPGGLGNYGYTF.